Listed below are T cell receptor beta chains from one sample, sequenced in a study of T-cell memory formation after mild COVID-19. TCRdb re-called the 5' RACE reads through MiXCR, storing one row per CDR3 protein. The profile shows some 350,000 distinct CDR3 sequences, approximately 13% of them singletons. Sequencing was carried out using PBMCs or a T cell subset sorted from them (not recorded which). Receptor source: a man between 18 and 35 years old who had mild COVID-19 (a few samples of this study predate the infection). Cell type and time point are not known. CDR3s leave out the opening cysteine and the closing phenylalanine or tryptophan. Size is omitted from some rows. Given values are once, few, many or a class for expanded clones.

CDR3,size,J,V
ASSEGTHSNQPQH,few,TRBJ1-5,TRBV10-2
ASSPRQGAGGETQY,-,TRBJ2-5,TRBV18
ATLDGGNQPQH,few,TRBJ1-5,TRBV10-3
ASSYPASGGSYNEQF,-,TRBJ2-1,TRBV6-5
ASSGTLGGSDPYNEQF,-,TRBJ2-1,TRBV5-1
ASSLGRDRGFGPARYT,few,TRBJ1-2,TRBV5-1
ASSYRGLSNQPQH,once,TRBJ1-5,TRBV6-2/TRBV6-3
ASSATSGVQETQY,many,TRBJ2-5,TRBV7-2
ASSYSQGSRANYGYT,-,TRBJ1-2,TRBV6-5
ASSPDTLGEAF,-,TRBJ1-1,TRBV3-1
ASSSGPRPWDTQY,few,TRBJ2-3,TRBV7-9
ASSRWARQSQETQY,-,TRBJ2-5,TRBV5-1
ASSSPVRTGGRETQY,-,TRBJ2-5,TRBV7-9
ASSSSNREETQY,-,TRBJ2-5,TRBV6-6
ASSLQGRGNKAF,-,TRBJ1-1,TRBV12-3/TRBV12-4
ASSQDRDSYYGYT,-,TRBJ1-2,TRBV4-3
SARWGGLNEQF,few,TRBJ2-1,TRBV20-1
ASRQEAGQSGANVLT,-,TRBJ2-6,TRBV6-5
ASSPGQGATEAF,many,TRBJ1-1,TRBV27
ACSALNTGELF,-,TRBJ2-2,TRBV6-2/TRBV6-3
AISEPLGGSSYNEQF,-,TRBJ2-1,TRBV10-3
ASSSYSEGHEKLF,few,TRBJ1-4,TRBV4-3
ASSQVRGTDTQY,-,TRBJ2-3,TRBV5-1
ASSPAGQETQY,many,TRBJ2-5,TRBV7-9
SARDVQGVAGELF,-,TRBJ2-2,TRBV20-1
AISESSETQY,-,TRBJ2-5,TRBV10-3
ASSPGTSGGFETQY,many,TRBJ2-5,TRBV7-2
ASSLAQGPAYQETQY,few,TRBJ2-5,TRBV7-6
ASSQGAQLSQF,few,TRBJ2-1,TRBV11-3
ASSWAGYVEQF,many,TRBJ2-1,TRBV5-1
SAGLQGRYGYT,few,TRBJ1-2,TRBV20-1
ASSTWETQY,-,TRBJ2-5,TRBV12-3/TRBV12-4
ASSQTLNTGELF,-,TRBJ2-2,TRBV12-3/TRBV12-4
ASSITAAASRETQY,-,TRBJ2-5,TRBV27
ASSLDVGGYT,-,TRBJ1-2,TRBV5-1
ASSPILSSVGEQF,-,TRBJ2-1,TRBV27
ASSFVGSPEAF,-,TRBJ1-1,TRBV7-9
ASNPMSGRDGELF,many,TRBJ2-2,TRBV5-1
ASSQDVTRGETQY,few,TRBJ2-5,TRBV4-3
ASSISEGDYGYT,-,TRBJ1-2,TRBV3-1
ASSEGALERGFNTGELF,-,TRBJ2-2,TRBV4-1
ASSPAGQGNSPLH,few,TRBJ1-6,TRBV5-1
ASSPLTGHYEQY,many,TRBJ2-7,TRBV23-1
ATGYNEQF,many,TRBJ2-1,TRBV6-6
ASSLGRMNTEAF,-,TRBJ1-1,TRBV7-2
ASSLLGTGKDTQY,-,TRBJ2-3,TRBV5-1
ASSVEGEWTGNQPQH,many,TRBJ1-5,TRBV9
ASSLAIYNEQF,-,TRBJ2-1,TRBV11-2
ASSWTSGANEQF,few,TRBJ2-1,TRBV7-3
ASSHDGGSGNTIY,-,TRBJ1-3,TRBV5-1
ASQPAPPGNTEAF,many,TRBJ1-1,TRBV28
ASRAMKGSYNSPLH,large,TRBJ1-6,TRBV5-4
ASSAGQAASSDTQY,few,TRBJ2-3,TRBV5-1
ASTFVSEQF,-,TRBJ2-1,TRBV6-5
ASSFLGEAQETQY,-,TRBJ2-5,TRBV7-6
ASLSSFSDEQY,-,TRBJ2-7,TRBV6-2/TRBV6-3
ASSQGGGEDTQY,few,TRBJ2-3,TRBV4-3